At least ten counts were recorded for the clone carrying this TCR beta chain. The data are from a study of T-cell reconstitution after alpha-beta-depleted transplantation in children. V was cut by 3 bases and J by 0 bases, with 9 bases left in between. The CDR3 is made up of 15 amino acids. Germline CDR1 LNHNV, CDR2 YYDKDF (reference sequence). TCRbeta library preparation incorporated unique molecular identifiers. TCRdb re-called the PCR reads through MiXCR, storing one row per CDR3 protein. The table records around 370,000 distinct CDR3 sequences, about 9.3% of them present only once. This rearrangement joins TRBV15 to TRBJ1-5; D is uncertain. The receptor was derived from a human donor who donated a stem cell graft to a child with acute lymphoblastic leukemia. The source was PBMCs from the stem cell graft donor, collected from the stem cell graft. Here the CDR3 DNA reads TGTGCCACCAGCAGTGGCAGTTTTAGCAATCAGCCCCAGCATTTT. This gives the protein CATSSGSFSNQPQHF.